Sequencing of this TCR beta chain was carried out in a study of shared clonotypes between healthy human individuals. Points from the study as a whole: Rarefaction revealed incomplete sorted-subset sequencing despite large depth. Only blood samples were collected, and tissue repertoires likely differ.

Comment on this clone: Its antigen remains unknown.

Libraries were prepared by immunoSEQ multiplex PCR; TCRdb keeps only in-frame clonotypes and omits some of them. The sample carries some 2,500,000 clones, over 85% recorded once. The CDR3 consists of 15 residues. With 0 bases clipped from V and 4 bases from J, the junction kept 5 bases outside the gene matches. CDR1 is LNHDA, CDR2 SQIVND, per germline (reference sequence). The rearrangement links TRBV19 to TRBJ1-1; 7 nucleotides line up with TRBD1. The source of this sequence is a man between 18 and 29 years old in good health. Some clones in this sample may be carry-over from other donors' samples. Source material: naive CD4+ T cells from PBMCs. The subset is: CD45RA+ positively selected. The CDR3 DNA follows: TGTGCCAGTAGTATAGAACGACAGGGAGGCACTGAAGCTTTCTTT. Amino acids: CASSIERQGGTEAFF.